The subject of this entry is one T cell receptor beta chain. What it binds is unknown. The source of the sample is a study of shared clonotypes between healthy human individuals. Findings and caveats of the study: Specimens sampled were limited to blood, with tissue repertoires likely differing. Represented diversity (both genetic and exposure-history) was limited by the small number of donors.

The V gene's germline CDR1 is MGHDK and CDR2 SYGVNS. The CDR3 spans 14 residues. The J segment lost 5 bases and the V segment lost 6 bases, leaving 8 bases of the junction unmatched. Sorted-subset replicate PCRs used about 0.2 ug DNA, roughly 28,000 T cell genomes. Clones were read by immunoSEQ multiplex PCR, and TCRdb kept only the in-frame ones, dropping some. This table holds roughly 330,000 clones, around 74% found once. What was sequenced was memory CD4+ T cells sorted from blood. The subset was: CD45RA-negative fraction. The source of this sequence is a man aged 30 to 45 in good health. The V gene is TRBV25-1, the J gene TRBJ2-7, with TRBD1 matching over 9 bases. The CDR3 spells CASSQPGQGNEQYF. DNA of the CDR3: TGTGCCAGCAGCCAACCGGGACAGGGTAACGAGCAGTACTTC.